This TCR beta chain derives from a study of T-cell memory formation after mild COVID-19 (dated by TCRdb to the early 2020s). For context, the study as a whole: TCR sequence clusters from the two donors were largely donor specific. In two donors, T-cell clones that expanded and contracted after mild COVID-19 were followed by sequencing TCRalpha and TCRbeta repertoires longitudinally. The cohort comprised two young, previously healthy adult volunteers, one female and one male. The investigation overall reported the following: Some responding clones were found in pre-infection memory, which suggests that pre-existing cross-reactive memory T cells took part in the SARS-CoV-2 response. From day 15 to 85, contracting clones showed balanced CD4/CD8 phenotypes, whereas a second wave of clones that expanded from day 15 to 37 leaned towards CD4+. Contracting CD4+ clones were found mainly in CM and EM memory subsets, while CD8+ clones were enriched in EMRA. The study included only a couple of mild cases, and larger cohorts that include severe cases with pre-infection samples were judged to be necessary. Whether the second-wave clones peaking on day 37 were SARS-CoV-2 specific was not confirmed.

Concerning this clonotype: This clone's antigen is unknown. No base quality values were provided; no much bigger clone lies one nucleotide off.

The run used an Illumina NovaSeq 6000. cDNA libraries for TCRalpha and TCRbeta were prepared by 5'RACE using constant-segment primers, with sample barcodes and unique molecular identifiers added. Trizol reagent was used to extract RNA from every sample. Amplification of the libraries took two PCR steps, and the second step added a second sample barcode plus Illumina TruSeq adapters. The libraries were sequenced on an Illumina NovaSeq using 2 x 150 bp paired-end reads. As for the authors' bioinformatics: The reads were demultiplexed and collapsed into UMI-guided consensus sequences using migec v1.2.7. With mixcr v2.1.11, UMI consensuses were aligned to TRA and TRB V and J templates and assembled into clonotypes. Expanded or contracted clonotypes were those called significant by both edgeR and NoisET, with noise models trained on biological replicates. For edgeR calls, a false discovery rate-adjusted p below 0.01 and a log2 fold-change threshold of 1 were applied. As an exploratory analysis of dynamics, PCA with hierarchical clustering was applied to max-normalized trajectories of the 1000 most abundant clonotypes. Separately sequenced CD4+ and CD8+ repertoires were used to assign a CD4 or CD8 phenotype to each responding clone. Using fastp trimming at Q25 and MiXCR clonotype assembly, TCRdb reanalyzed the public sequencing data and kept in-frame beta chains. All rows with the same CDR3 protein become a single entry with the most common DNA and genes. The V and J calls shown here were made by TCRdb, not taken from the authors' results. The sample yields some 300,000 distinct CDR3 sequences; 20% to 25% were counted once. About 21% of the sample rests with the top ten.

PBMCs were isolated by Ficoll-Paque density gradient centrifugation. The receptor was derived from a man younger than 35 who had mild COVID-19 (a few samples of this study predate the infection). The sample titles of this study are shuffled in the database, so cell type and time point are left out; the donor was told from shared clones. The sequencing sample was made of PBMCs or a T cell subset sorted from them (not recorded which).

The CDR3 protein sequence reads: CATSGGALNEKLFF. The bases are TGTGCCACCTCCGGTGGGGCACTGAATGAAAAACTGTTTTTT. The rearrangement joined TRBV15 to TRBJ1-4; the D gene is perhaps TRBD1, from 5 matching bases. Trimming at the junction amounts to 8 bases on V and 5 bases on J, and the germline ends lie 15 bases apart. CDR3 length: 14 amino acids, cysteine to phenylalanine. Of the read, only the CDR3 DNA is kept; its 42 bases are in frame from base 1. Reading the germline V gene (reference sequence) gives CDR1 LNHNV and CDR2 YYDKDF.